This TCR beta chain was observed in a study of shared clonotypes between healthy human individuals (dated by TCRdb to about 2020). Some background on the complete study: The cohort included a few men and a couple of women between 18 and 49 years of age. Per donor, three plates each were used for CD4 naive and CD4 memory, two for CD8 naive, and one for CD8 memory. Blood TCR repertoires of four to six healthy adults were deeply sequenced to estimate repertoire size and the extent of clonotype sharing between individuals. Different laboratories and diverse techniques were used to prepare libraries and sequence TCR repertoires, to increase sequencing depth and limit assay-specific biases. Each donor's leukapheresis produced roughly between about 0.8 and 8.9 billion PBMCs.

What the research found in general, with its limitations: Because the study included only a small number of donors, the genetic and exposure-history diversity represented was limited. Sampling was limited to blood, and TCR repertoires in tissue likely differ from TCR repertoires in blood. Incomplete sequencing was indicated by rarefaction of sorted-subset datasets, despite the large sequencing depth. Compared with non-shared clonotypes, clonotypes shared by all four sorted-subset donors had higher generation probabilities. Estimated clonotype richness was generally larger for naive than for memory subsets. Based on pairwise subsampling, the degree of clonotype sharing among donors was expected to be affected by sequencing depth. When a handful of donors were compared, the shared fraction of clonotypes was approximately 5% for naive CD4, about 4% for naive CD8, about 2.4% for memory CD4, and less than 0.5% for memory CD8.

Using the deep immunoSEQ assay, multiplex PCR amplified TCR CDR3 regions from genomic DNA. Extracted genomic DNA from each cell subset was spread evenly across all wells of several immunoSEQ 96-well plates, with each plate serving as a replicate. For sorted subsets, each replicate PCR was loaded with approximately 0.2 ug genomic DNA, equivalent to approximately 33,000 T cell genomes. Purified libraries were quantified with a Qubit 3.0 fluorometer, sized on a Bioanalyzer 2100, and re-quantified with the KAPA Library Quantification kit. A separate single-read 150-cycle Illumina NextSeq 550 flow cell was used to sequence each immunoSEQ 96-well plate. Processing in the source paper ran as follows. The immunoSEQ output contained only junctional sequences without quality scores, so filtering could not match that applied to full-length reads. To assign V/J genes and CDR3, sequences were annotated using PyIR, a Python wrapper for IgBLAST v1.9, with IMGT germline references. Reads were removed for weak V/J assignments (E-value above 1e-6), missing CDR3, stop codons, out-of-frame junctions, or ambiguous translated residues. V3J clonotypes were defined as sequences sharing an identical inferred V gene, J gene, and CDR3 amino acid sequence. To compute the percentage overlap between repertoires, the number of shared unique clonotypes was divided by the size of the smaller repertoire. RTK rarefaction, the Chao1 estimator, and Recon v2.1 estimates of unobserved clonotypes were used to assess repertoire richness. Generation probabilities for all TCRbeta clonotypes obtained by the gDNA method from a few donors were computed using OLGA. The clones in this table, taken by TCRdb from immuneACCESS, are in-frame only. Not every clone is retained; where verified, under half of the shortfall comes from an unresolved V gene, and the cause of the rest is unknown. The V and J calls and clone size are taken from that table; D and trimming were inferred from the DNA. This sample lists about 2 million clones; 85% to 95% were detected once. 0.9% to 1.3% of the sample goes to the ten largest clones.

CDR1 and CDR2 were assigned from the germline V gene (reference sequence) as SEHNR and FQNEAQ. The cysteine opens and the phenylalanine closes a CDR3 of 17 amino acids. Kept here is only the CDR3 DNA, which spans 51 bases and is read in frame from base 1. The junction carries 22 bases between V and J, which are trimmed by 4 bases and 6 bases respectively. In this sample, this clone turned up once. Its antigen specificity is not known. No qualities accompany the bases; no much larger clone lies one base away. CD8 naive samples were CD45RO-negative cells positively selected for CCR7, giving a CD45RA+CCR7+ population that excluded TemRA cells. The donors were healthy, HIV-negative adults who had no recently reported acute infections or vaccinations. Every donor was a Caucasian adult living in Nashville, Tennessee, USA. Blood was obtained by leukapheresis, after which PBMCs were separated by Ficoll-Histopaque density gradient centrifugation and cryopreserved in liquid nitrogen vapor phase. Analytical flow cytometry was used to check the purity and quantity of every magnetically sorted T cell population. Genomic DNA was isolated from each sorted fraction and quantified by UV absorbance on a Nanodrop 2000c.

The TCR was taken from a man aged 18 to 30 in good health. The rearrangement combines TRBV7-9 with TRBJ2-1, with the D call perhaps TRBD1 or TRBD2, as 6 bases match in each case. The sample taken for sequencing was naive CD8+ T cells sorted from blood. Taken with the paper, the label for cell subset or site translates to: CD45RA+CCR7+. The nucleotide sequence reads TGTGCCAGCAGCTCAAGAGAAGGGGGACTCCAGAGCAATGAGCAGTTCTTC. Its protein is CASSSREGGLQSNEQFF.